A single sample is the source of the 17 T cell receptor beta chains below, sequenced in a study of cytomegalovirus exposure and HLA in healthy donors. Amplification used 60 Vbeta primers and 13 Jbeta primers. Data came from immunoSEQ multiplex PCR; TCRdb stores just in-frame clones and leaves some out. The sample lists approximately 100,000 clones, more than 65% occurring once. Sequenced material: PBMCs. These receptors all come from a woman between 18 and 29 years old in good health and CMV-seropositive.

The chain links TRBV9 to TRBJ1-2; no clear D gene. With 0 bases removed from V and 5 bases from J, the gap between germline ends came to 11 bases. The CDR3 spans 14 residues. Germline-derived CDR1 and CDR2 are SGDLS and YYNGEE. DNA of the CDR3: TGTGCCAGCAGCGTAGGTCAGGCTCTATATGGCTACACCTTC. It is translated as CASSVGQALYGYTF. Full variable domain (outside the CDR3, taken from reference TRBV9 and TRBJ1-2): DSGVTQTPKHLITATGQRVTLRCSPRSGDLSVYWYQQSLDQGLQFLIQYYNGEERAKGNILERFSAQQFPDLHSELNLSSLELGDSALYFCASSVGQALYGYTFGSGTRLTVV.

This clone was seen more than once but under ten times. The genes are TRBV13 and TRBJ2-5; 7 nucleotides match TRBD2. Germline-derived CDR1 and CDR2 are PRHDT and FYEKMQ (reference sequence). The CDR3 is 15 amino acids. The V gene end was trimmed by 5 bases and the J gene end by 7 bases; junction bases not matched to a gene: 13. Here the CDR3 reads CASSAGTNKRGTQYF. Here the CDR3 DNA reads TGTGCCAGCAGCGCCGGGACTAACAAGAGAGGGACCCAGTACTTC.

This clone was counted a few times. The gene calls are TRBV10-3 and TRBJ2-1, with TRBD2 matching over 7 bases. The J segment lost 5 bases and the V segment lost 0 bases, leaving 4 bases of the junction unmatched. CDR1 ENHRY and CDR2 SYGVKD come from the germline V gene. This CDR3 has 15 residues. CDR3 DNA sequence: TGTGCCATCAGTGAGTCTAGCGGGTGGGACAATGAGCAGTTCTTC. This codes for CAISESSGWDNEQFF.

This clone was seen only a few times. This chain uses TRBV9 with TRBJ2-7, with 10 bases lining up with TRBD2. This CDR3 has 16 residues. From germline, CDR1 is SGDLS and CDR2 YYNGEE. V shed 3 bases, J shed 4 bases, and the junction held 10 bases outside the gene matches. CDR3 protein: CASSAGLAGAGYEQYF. The CDR3 DNA reads TGTGCCAGCAGCGCGGGGCTAGCGGGAGCTGGGTACGAGCAGTACTTC.

The rearrangement links TRBV7-2 to TRBJ2-1; the match to TRBD2 covers 16 bases. Germline lookup yields CDR1 SGHTA and CDR2 FQGNSA. The CDR3 extends over 15 amino acids. Trimming cost V 5 bases and J 9 bases; bases outside gene matches: 4. The CDR3, as DNA: TGTGCCAGCAGCCCGGGACTAGCGGGAGGGGTTGAGCAGTTCTTC. Translating gives CASSPGLAGGVEQFF. Combining the CDR3 with reference TRBV7-2 and TRBJ2-1 gives the whole variable domain GAGVSQSPSNKVTEKGKDVELRCDPISGHTALYWYRQSLGQGLEFLIYFQGNSAPDKSGLPSDRFSAERTGGSVSTLTIQRTQQEDSAVYLCASSPGLAGGVEQFFGPGTRLTVL.

The chain links TRBV4-2 to TRBJ2-1; 9 bases line up with TRBD2. V lost 6 bases, J lost 9 bases, and 9 bases stayed unmatched. CDR3 length: 14 residues. CDR1 and CDR2 from the germline V gene are LGHNA and YNFKEQ. The CDR3 DNA is TGTGCCAGCAGAAAGAAGCGGGAGGACGGTGAGCAGTTCTTC. This gives the protein CASRKKREDGEQFF.

In its sample, this clone was seen once. The chain links TRBV29-1 to TRBJ1-1; D may be TRBD1 (5 bases). The CDR3 contains 14 residues. V lost 4 bases, J lost 4 bases, and 16 bases lay in between. Germline V lookup: CDR1 SQVTM, CDR2 ANQGSEA. The DNA for the CDR3 is TGCAGCGTTGTCAGGGTCCGGGGGGGCACTGAAGCTTTCTTT. Translation: CSVVRVRGGTEAFF.

The V call is TRBV10-3, the J call TRBJ2-7, with TRBD2 identical over 8 bases. Germline V gene sequence: CDR1 ENHRY, CDR2 SYGVKD. J lost 6 bases, V lost 8 bases, and 12 bases had no gene match. The CDR3 contains 14 residues. This CDR3 is CAIAGGAGISEQYF. For the CDR3, the DNA is TGTGCCATCGCGGGGGGCGCGGGGATAAGCGAGCAGTACTTC.

This chain connects TRBV5-1 to TRBJ2-5; 13 bases are shared with TRBD2. The CDR3 totals 15 residues. Trimming at V came to 7 bases and at J to 1 base, leaving 4 bases not matched to a gene. Germline CDR1 and CDR2: SGHRS and YFSETQ. CDR3 amino acids: CASGRLAGGQETQYF. The CDR3 bases are TGCGCCAGCGGCAGACTAGCGGGGGGCCAAGAGACCCAGTACTTC.

This clone came up a few times. The chain combines TRBV5-6 with TRBJ1-5, with TRBD1 as a possible D gene (6 bases). V was shortened by 3 bases and J by 6 bases, with 13 bases between the two germline ends. There are 14 residues in the CDR3. CDR1 is SGHDT and CDR2 is YYEEEE in the germline V gene. This CDR3 reads CASSSQNRVQPQHF. In nucleotides, the CDR3 is TGTGCCAGCAGCTCACAAAACAGGGTTCAGCCCCAGCATTTT. Full variable domain (outside the CDR3, taken from reference TRBV5-6 and TRBJ1-5): DAGVTQSPTHLIKTRGQQVTLRCSPKSGHDTVSWYQQALGQGPQFIFQYYEEEERQRGNFPDRFSGHQFPNYSSELNVNALLLGDSALYLCASSSQNRVQPQHFGDGTRLSIL.

In its sample, this clone was seen a few times. The chain couples TRBV18 to TRBJ2-5; 8 nucleotides match TRBD2. The CDR3 sequence is 18 residues long. Germline V gene sequence: CDR1 KGHSH, CDR2 LQKENI. V was clipped by 3 bases and J by 0 bases; unmatched bases: 12. The CDR3 region is CASSPTLAGRQYQETQYF. DNA of the CDR3: TGTGCCAGCTCACCGACCTTAGCGGGACGACAGTACCAAGAGACCCAGTACTTC.

This clone was counted only a few times. This rearrangement joins TRBV18 to TRBJ2-1, with D perhaps matching TRBD1 (7 bases). Trimming cost V 1 base and J 6 bases, with 19 bases left between them. CDR1 KGHSH and CDR2 LQKENI come from the germline V gene. CDR3 length equals 17 residues. As DNA, the CDR3 is TGTGCCAGCTCACCACTCCCCGCAGGGGGAGGCAGCAATGAGCAGTTCTTC. Its translation is CASSPLPAGGGSNEQFF.

V usage is TRBV19 and J usage is TRBJ2-1; the D is unclear. CDR1 is LNHDA, CDR2 SQIVND, per germline (reference sequence). Between the trimmed V and J ends, which lost 6 bases and 0 bases, there was a span of 21 bases. The CDR3 length is 18 residues. The CDR3 DNA reads TGTGCCAGTAGCGACCCCCCCGTCTTAGCAACCTCCTACAATGAGCAGTTCTTC. Its protein product is CASSDPPVLATSYNEQFF.

V is TRBV7-9 and J is TRBJ2-7, with D possibly being TRBD2 (6 bases). From germline, CDR1 is SEHNR and CDR2 FQNEAQ (reference sequence). The CDR3 is 13 amino acids. The ends were cut back, 3 bases at V and 2 bases at J, with 8 bases in the middle. CDR3 nucleotides: TGTGCCAGCAGCTTTGGACTACCCTACGAGCAGTACTTC. This sequence encodes CASSFGLPYEQYF.

The chain joins TRBV5-6 to TRBJ1-2; tentative D call: TRBD1 (5 bases). The CDR3 is 15 residues long. CDR1 SGHDT and CDR2 YYEEEE come from the germline V gene. Deletions cut 0 bases from V and 8 bases from J, with 17 bases between. As DNA, the CDR3 is TGTGCCAGCAGCTTGGATACAGGTGGGAGGAACGGCTACACCTTC. This encodes CASSLDTGGRNGYTF.

V usage is TRBV7-6 and J usage is TRBJ2-2; 8 bases are shared with TRBD1. Germline loops: CDR1 SGHVS, CDR2 FNYEAQ. Losses at the gene ends were 5 bases for V and 4 bases for J; bases not matched to a gene: 9. This CDR3 contains 16 residues. The CDR3 protein is CASSRRTGYITGELFF. CDR3 in DNA: TGTGCCAGCAGCCGAAGGACAGGGTATATCACCGGGGAGCTGTTTTTT.

Only one count was recorded for this clone. The genes are TRBV5-5 and TRBJ1-5, with D hard to call. There are 15 residues in the CDR3. Per the germline V gene, CDR1 is SGHKS and CDR2 is YYEKEE (reference sequence). V was cut by 4 bases and J by 6 bases, with 17 bases left in between. The CDR3, as DNA: TGTGCCAGCAGCCCACGCCCGGGTTCTGCTCAGCCCCAGCATTTT. It translates to CASSPRPGSAQPQHF.